A selection of T cell receptor beta chains follows, all from one sample in a study of human T cells and chemical hapten exposure. TCRdb re-called the RACE reads with MiXCR, one entry per CDR3 protein. The sample lists about 260,000 distinct CDR3 sequences, around 9.3% occurring once. The starting material was whole blood, obtained in connection with sensitization to the hapten diphenylcyclopropenone (DPC). The receptors were gathered from a woman aged 40 to 50 with alopecia areata. Some clones in this sample may be carry-over from other donors' samples. The CDR3 runs from the conserved cysteine through the conserved F or W. A D gene is named only where the DNA matches it firmly. Clone size is shown for a subset of rows, as once, few, many or a class of expanded clone.

cdr3_aa: CASSQGGLAGVHTGELFF; cdr3_nt: TGCGCCAGCAGCCAAGGCGGACTAGCGGGAGTGCACACCGGGGAGCTGTTTTTT; j_call: TRBJ2-2; v_call: TRBV4-1; d_call: TRBD2; clone_size: few
cdr3_aa: CASSSTRGIEAFF; cdr3_nt: TGTGCCAGCAGCTCGACTAGGGGGATTGAAGCTTTCTTT; j_call: TRBJ1-1; v_call: TRBV7-2; d_call: .; clone_size: few
cdr3_aa: CSVEGAVGEQFF; cdr3_nt: TGCAGCGTTGAAGGGGCTGTGGGTGAGCAGTTCTTC; j_call: TRBJ2-1; v_call: TRBV29-1; d_call: .; clone_size: few
cdr3_aa: CASIRREGRRDTGELFF; cdr3_nt: TGTGCCAGCATTCGGCGGGAGGGCCGTCGTGACACCGGGGAGCTGTTTTTT; j_call: TRBJ2-2; v_call: TRBV28; d_call: TRBD2; clone_size: few
cdr3_aa: CASSQLGNTEAFF; cdr3_nt: TGTGCCAGCAGTCAGCTTGGGAACACTGAAGCTTTCTTT; j_call: TRBJ1-1; v_call: TRBV6-2/TRBV6-3; d_call: .; clone_size: many
cdr3_aa: CASSSRPGTDPEAFF; cdr3_nt: TGTGCCAGCAGCTCCCGACCTGGGACAGACCCTGAAGCTTTCTTT; j_call: TRBJ1-1; v_call: TRBV6-2/TRBV6-3; d_call: TRBD1; clone_size: .
cdr3_aa: CASSHGPTEAFF; cdr3_nt: TGTGCCAGCAGCCATGGTCCCACTGAAGCTTTCTTT; j_call: TRBJ1-1; v_call: TRBV3-1; d_call: .; clone_size: .
cdr3_aa: CASSQGGYEQYF; cdr3_nt: TGTGCCAGCAGTCAAGGCGGCTACGAGCAGTACTTC; j_call: TRBJ2-7; v_call: TRBV16; d_call: .; clone_size: many
cdr3_aa: CASSEALAATYSNQPQHF; cdr3_nt: TGTGCCAGCAGTGAAGCATTGGCAGCTACCTATAGCAATCAGCCCCAGCATTTT; j_call: TRBJ1-5; v_call: TRBV2; d_call: .; clone_size: .
cdr3_aa: CASSPLRGMNTEAFF; cdr3_nt: TGTGCCAGCAGTCCTCTCAGGGGGATGAACACTGAAGCTTTCTTT; j_call: TRBJ1-1; v_call: TRBV28; d_call: TRBD1; clone_size: few
cdr3_aa: CASSPGLAGDYEQYF; cdr3_nt: TGTGCCAGCAGCCCGGGACTAGCGGGAGACTACGAGCAGTACTTC; j_call: TRBJ2-7; v_call: TRBV7-3; d_call: TRBD2; clone_size: many
cdr3_aa: CASSHTGLAGVGETQYF; cdr3_nt: TGTGCCAGCAGCCACACAGGACTAGCGGGAGTCGGAGAGACCCAGTACTTC; j_call: TRBJ2-5; v_call: TRBV13; d_call: TRBD2; clone_size: .
cdr3_aa: CASSHVETQYF; cdr3_nt: TGTGCCAGCAGCCACGTCGAGACCCAGTACTTC; j_call: TRBJ2-5; v_call: TRBV14; d_call: .; clone_size: few
cdr3_aa: CSARMTSGREKLFF; cdr3_nt: TGCAGTGCTAGAATGACGAGTGGCAGGGAAAAACTGTTTTTT; j_call: TRBJ1-4; v_call: TRBV20-1; d_call: .; clone_size: many
cdr3_aa: CSARGLAGVYSTDTQYF; cdr3_nt: TGCAGTGCTAGAGGACTAGCGGGAGTGTATAGCACAGATACGCAGTATTTT; j_call: TRBJ2-3; v_call: TRBV20-1; d_call: TRBD2; clone_size: .
cdr3_aa: CASSLMGQGYNEQFF; cdr3_nt: TGTGCCAGCAGCTTAATGGGACAGGGCTACAATGAGCAGTTCTTC; j_call: TRBJ2-1; v_call: TRBV7-9; d_call: TRBD1; clone_size: .
cdr3_aa: CASSQGEGNTEAFF; cdr3_nt: TGTGCCAGCAGCCAAGGCGAGGGGAACACTGAAGCTTTCTTT; j_call: TRBJ1-1; v_call: TRBV3-1; d_call: .; clone_size: .
cdr3_aa: CASSPGSNQPQHF; cdr3_nt: TGTGCCAGCAGCCCAGGGAGCAATCAGCCCCAGCATTTT; j_call: TRBJ1-5; v_call: TRBV18; d_call: .; clone_size: many
cdr3_aa: CASSQTGANTEAFF; cdr3_nt: TGTGCCAGCAGCCAAACCGGGGCGAACACTGAAGCTTTCTTT; j_call: TRBJ1-1; v_call: TRBV3-1; d_call: .; clone_size: few
cdr3_aa: CASSLGLEGGYTF; cdr3_nt: TGTGCCAGCAGCTTAGGGCTAGAAGGGGGCTACACCTTC; j_call: TRBJ1-2; v_call: TRBV7-9; d_call: .; clone_size: few
cdr3_aa: CASSSGAEQPQHF; cdr3_nt: TGTGCCAGCTCATCAGGCGCAGAACAGCCCCAGCATTTT; j_call: TRBJ1-5; v_call: TRBV18; d_call: .; clone_size: .
cdr3_aa: CASSLILAGGTDTQYF; cdr3_nt: TGTGCCAGCAGCTTAATACTAGCGGGTGGCACAGATACGCAGTATTTT; j_call: TRBJ2-3; v_call: TRBV11-1; d_call: TRBD2; clone_size: few
cdr3_aa: CASSLGAAPQYNEQFF; cdr3_nt: TGTGCCAGCAGCTTGGGGGCAGCCCCGCAGTACAATGAGCAGTTCTTC; j_call: TRBJ2-1; v_call: TRBV5-6; d_call: .; clone_size: .
cdr3_aa: CASSPGGSNTEAFF; cdr3_nt: TGTGCCAGCAGCCCCGGCGGGAGTAACACTGAAGCTTTCTTT; j_call: TRBJ1-1; v_call: TRBV7-3; d_call: .; clone_size: .
cdr3_aa: CASSLGGALYEQYF; cdr3_nt: TGTGCCAGCAGTTTAGGGGGGGCCCTTTACGAGCAGTACTTC; j_call: TRBJ2-7; v_call: TRBV28; d_call: .; clone_size: .
cdr3_aa: CASSIRGRNTEAFF; cdr3_nt: TGTGCCAGCAGTATCAGGGGGCGAAACACTGAAGCTTTCTTT; j_call: TRBJ1-1; v_call: TRBV28; d_call: TRBD1; clone_size: few
cdr3_aa: CSVTSGIFTDTQYF; cdr3_nt: TGCAGTGTGACTAGCGGCATTTTCACAGATACGCAGTATTTT; j_call: TRBJ2-3; v_call: TRBV20-1; d_call: TRBD2; clone_size: few
cdr3_aa: CAISDSIIPSYEQYF; cdr3_nt: TGTGCCATCAGTGACTCAATAATCCCCTCCTACGAGCAGTACTTC; j_call: TRBJ2-7; v_call: TRBV10-3; d_call: .; clone_size: few
cdr3_aa: CASKASTQETQYF; cdr3_nt: TGTGCCAGCAAGGCGTCTACTCAAGAGACCCAGTACTTC; j_call: TRBJ2-5; v_call: TRBV2; d_call: .; clone_size: few
cdr3_aa: CATERPDLAAWEQYF; cdr3_nt: TGTGCCACCGAACGCCCGGACTTAGCGGCTTGGGAGCAGTACTTC; j_call: TRBJ2-7; v_call: TRBV6-1; d_call: .; clone_size: .
cdr3_aa: CASSSSPGLGSVTDTQYF; cdr3_nt: TGTGCCAGCAGTTCATCCCCGGGACTAGGATCAGTCACAGATACGCAGTATTTT; j_call: TRBJ2-3; v_call: TRBV28; d_call: TRBD2; clone_size: many
cdr3_aa: CASSLANTDTQYF; cdr3_nt: TGTGCCAGCAGCTTGGCAAACACAGATACGCAGTATTTT; j_call: TRBJ2-3; v_call: TRBV7-8; d_call: .; clone_size: .
cdr3_aa: CASSRSFRGELFF; cdr3_nt: TGTGCCAGCAGCCGAAGTTTCCGGGGGGAGCTGTTTTTT; j_call: TRBJ2-2; v_call: TRBV3-1; d_call: .; clone_size: .
cdr3_aa: CSASIPGSSYEQYF; cdr3_nt: TGCAGTGCTAGTATTCCAGGGAGCTCCTACGAGCAGTACTTC; j_call: TRBJ2-7; v_call: TRBV20-1; d_call: .; clone_size: .
cdr3_aa: CSAPGRAKDTDTQYF; cdr3_nt: TGCAGTGCTCCCGGGAGGGCCAAGGACACAGATACGCAGTATTTT; j_call: TRBJ2-3; v_call: TRBV20-1; d_call: TRBD2; clone_size: .
cdr3_aa: CASSYDGTDASGNTIYF; cdr3_nt: TGTGCCAGCAGTTACGACGGGACAGACGCTTCTGGAAACACCATATATTTT; j_call: TRBJ1-3; v_call: TRBV6-2/TRBV6-3; d_call: TRBD1; clone_size: many
cdr3_aa: CASSYRGTGANVLTF; cdr3_nt: TGTGCCAGCAGTTACAGGGGAACTGGGGCCAACGTCCTGACTTTC; j_call: TRBJ2-6; v_call: TRBV6-2/TRBV6-3; d_call: .; clone_size: many
cdr3_aa: CASSRKNEQTIFDTQYF; cdr3_nt: TGCGCCAGCTCTCGTAAGAACGAACAGACCATTTTTGATACGCAGTATTTT; j_call: TRBJ2-3; v_call: TRBV5-1; d_call: .; clone_size: .
cdr3_aa: CSVEDRGRGRREQYF; cdr3_nt: TGCAGCGTTGAAGATCGAGGCAGGGGGCGCAGGGAGCAGTACTTC; j_call: TRBJ2-7; v_call: TRBV29-1; d_call: TRBD1; clone_size: few
cdr3_aa: CASSPYGSGANVLTF; cdr3_nt: TGTGCCAGCAGTCCCTATGGGTCTGGGGCCAACGTCCTGACTTTC; j_call: TRBJ2-6; v_call: TRBV6-2/TRBV6-3; d_call: .; clone_size: .
cdr3_aa: CASRGDRGRTEAFF; cdr3_nt: TGCGCCAGCAGAGGGGACAGGGGGCGAACTGAAGCTTTCTTT; j_call: TRBJ1-1; v_call: TRBV5-1; d_call: TRBD1; clone_size: many
cdr3_aa: CASSENYEQYF; cdr3_nt: TGTGCCAGCAGTGAAAATTACGAGCAGTACTTC; j_call: TRBJ2-7; v_call: TRBV2; d_call: .; clone_size: .
cdr3_aa: CASSNGPEKNIQYF; cdr3_nt: TGTGCCAGCAGCAACGGGCCGGAGAAAAACATTCAGTACTTC; j_call: TRBJ2-4; v_call: TRBV9; d_call: .; clone_size: few
cdr3_aa: CASRGSSSGNTIYF; cdr3_nt: TGTGCCAGCAGGGGGAGCAGCTCTGGAAACACCATATATTTT; j_call: TRBJ1-3; v_call: TRBV12-3/TRBV12-4; d_call: .; clone_size: .
cdr3_aa: CASSLGGRATGELFF; cdr3_nt: TGTGCCAGCAGCTTAGGCGGGAGAGCGACCGGGGAGCTGTTTTTT; j_call: TRBJ2-2; v_call: TRBV7-6; d_call: TRBD2; clone_size: .
cdr3_aa: CASTKAGVETQYF; cdr3_nt: TGTGCCAGCACCAAGGCGGGAGTTGAGACCCAGTACTTC; j_call: TRBJ2-5; v_call: TRBV28; d_call: TRBD2; clone_size: few
cdr3_aa: CASSQGDRGYYNEQFF; cdr3_nt: TGCGCCAGCAGCCAAGGGGACAGGGGATATTACAATGAGCAGTTCTTC; j_call: TRBJ2-1; v_call: TRBV4-3; d_call: TRBD1; clone_size: once
cdr3_aa: CASSAGGVPNEKLFF; cdr3_nt: TGTGCCAGCAGCGCAGGGGGGGTCCCCAATGAAAAACTGTTTTTT; j_call: TRBJ1-4; v_call: TRBV9; d_call: TRBD1; clone_size: .
cdr3_aa: CASSTGAEYEQYF; cdr3_nt: TGCGCCAGTTCAACAGGGGCCGAGTACGAGCAGTACTTC; j_call: TRBJ2-7; v_call: TRBV5-1; d_call: TRBD1; clone_size: .
cdr3_aa: CASSYSGLRSDTQYF; cdr3_nt: TGTGCCAGCAGTTACTCGGGACTGCGCTCCGATACGCAGTATTTT; j_call: TRBJ2-3; v_call: TRBV6-5; d_call: .; clone_size: .
cdr3_aa: CSARAYSSYNEQFF; cdr3_nt: TGCAGTGCTAGGGCGTATAGCTCCTACAATGAGCAGTTCTTC; j_call: TRBJ2-1; v_call: TRBV20-1; d_call: .; clone_size: .
cdr3_aa: CASSPSRGGRSRGYTF; cdr3_nt: TGTGCCAGCAGCCCGAGTAGGGGTGGGAGGTCTAGGGGCTACACCTTC; j_call: TRBJ1-2; v_call: TRBV7-2; d_call: .; clone_size: .
cdr3_aa: CASSYDGSTEAFF; cdr3_nt: TGTGCCAGCAGTTACGACGGATCCACTGAAGCTTTCTTT; j_call: TRBJ1-1; v_call: TRBV6-2/TRBV6-3; d_call: .; clone_size: .
cdr3_aa: CASLAGEVSYNEQFF; cdr3_nt: TGTGCCAGCCTAGCGGGTGAAGTCTCCTACAATGAGCAGTTCTTC; j_call: TRBJ2-1; v_call: TRBV28; d_call: TRBD2; clone_size: many
cdr3_aa: CASSLTIGPGVKETQYF; cdr3_nt: TGTGCCAGCAGCTTGACGATCGGCCCAGGGGTAAAAGAGACCCAGTACTTC; j_call: TRBJ2-5; v_call: TRBV5-6; d_call: .; clone_size: many
cdr3_aa: CASSRGRSDTQYF; cdr3_nt: TGTGCCAGCAGCCGCGGGAGGTCGGATACGCAGTATTTT; j_call: TRBJ2-3; v_call: TRBV11-2; d_call: TRBD2; clone_size: many
cdr3_aa: CASTVPPYEQYF; cdr3_nt: TGTGCCAGCACCGTGCCACCCTACGAGCAGTACTTC; j_call: TRBJ2-7; v_call: TRBV28; d_call: .; clone_size: .